This note documents a single T cell receptor (beta chain) sequence. The antigen is unknown. The CDR3 totals 17 residues. Losses at the gene ends were 3 bases for V and 6 bases for J; bases not matched to a gene: 13. Germline CDR1 reads SGHKS; CDR2 reads YYEKEE (reference sequence). The record originates from a study of shared clonotypes between healthy human individuals. The data were produced by immunoSEQ multiplex PCR, yet TCRdb's version contains in-frame clones alone and is incomplete. The profile covers about 680,000 clones, with 92% appearing a single time and nearly 25% taken by the ten largest. Naive CD8 cells were CD45RO-negative, positively selected for CCR7, excluding terminally differentiated effector memory CD45RA+ cells. Study observations and caveats: Sharing across four donors was highest in naive CD4 (around 5%) and lowest in memory CD8 (approximately 0.4%). The four-donor shared clonotypes exceeded non-shared clonotypes in generation probability, with non-shared ones scoring lower.

This chain uses TRBV5-5 with TRBJ1-5; TRBD1 agrees at 9 bases. This clonotype was obtained from a young man in good health. The source material was naive CD8+ T cells sorted from blood. CDR3 in DNA: TGTGCCAGCAGCTCCTTAACCGGGACAGGGTTCGTTCAGCCCCAGCATTTT. Amino acids: CASSSLTGTGFVQPQHF.